This entry features one T cell receptor beta chain sequence. Antigen specificity is unknown. Per the germline V gene, CDR1 is SGHTA and CDR2 is FQGTGA. This CDR3 region has 15 residues. With V trimmed by 5 bases and J by 0 bases, 3 bases remained unmatched. The data originate from a study of metastatic and nonmetastatic thyroid tumors. Study context: Repertoires of blood and of tissue (tumor or nodule) from malignant and benign thyroid patients were compared.

TCRdb re-called clones via MiXCR from the PCR reads. The sample gives approximately 20,000 clones, around 16% of which show up once; under 20% is in the top ten. Each patient went into thyroid surgery without having received any treatment. Points from the study as a whole: It was reported that TCR beta diversity was significantly higher in malignant thyroid tumors than benign nodules, in blood and tumor.

This receptor was obtained from a male donor with papillary thyroid cancer or a benign thyroid nodule (not recorded which). Some clones in this sample may be carry-over from other donors' samples. Sample: blood. The chain joins TRBV7-3 to TRBJ2-2, with 7 bases matching TRBD2. CDR3 nucleotides: TGTGCCAGCAGCGTTACTAGCGCGAACACCGGGGAGCTGTTTTTT. It encodes CASSVTSANTGELFF.